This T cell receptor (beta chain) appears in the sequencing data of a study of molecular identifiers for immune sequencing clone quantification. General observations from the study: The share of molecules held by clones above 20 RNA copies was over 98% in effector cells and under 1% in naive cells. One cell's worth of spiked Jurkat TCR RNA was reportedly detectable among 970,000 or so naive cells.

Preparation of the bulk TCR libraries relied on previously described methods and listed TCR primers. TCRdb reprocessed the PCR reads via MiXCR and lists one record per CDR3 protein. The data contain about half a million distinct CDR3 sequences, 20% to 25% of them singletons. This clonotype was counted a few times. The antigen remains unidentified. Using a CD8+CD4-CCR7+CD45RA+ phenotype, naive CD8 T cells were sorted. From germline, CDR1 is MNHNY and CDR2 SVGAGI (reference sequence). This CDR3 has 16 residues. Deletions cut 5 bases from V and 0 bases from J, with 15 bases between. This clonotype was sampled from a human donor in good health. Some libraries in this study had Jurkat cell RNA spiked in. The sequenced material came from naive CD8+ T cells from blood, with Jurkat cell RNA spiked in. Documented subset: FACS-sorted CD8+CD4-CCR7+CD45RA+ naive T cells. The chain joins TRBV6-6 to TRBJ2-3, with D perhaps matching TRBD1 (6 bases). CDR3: CASSALTGPSTDTQYF. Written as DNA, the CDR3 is TGTGCCAGCAGTGCCCTAACAGGGCCCAGCACAGATACGCAGTATTTT.